The entry below gives a single T cell receptor beta chain sequence along with its context. In its sample, this clone was seen once. Its antigen remains unidentified. The sample holds no much larger clone one base away, and base qualities are not on file. Collaborating institutions collected whole blood in K2EDTA tubes following their own protocols. For TCRbeta analysis, collaborators shipped samples as frozen whole blood, isolated PBMCs, or DNA extracted from either of those sample types. The immunoSEQ Assay, a bias-controlled multiplex PCR, was used to amplify TCRbeta CDR3 regions from genomic DNA. For the original study's pipeline: The number of nucleated cells in each sample was estimated by amplification of reference gene primers within the assay. Sequence reads were collapsed and filtered to measure the absolute abundance of every unique TCRbeta CDR3 rearrangement. Productive Simpson clonality was computed per sample as the square root of Simpson's diversity index over productive rearrangements. TCRdb stores this immuneACCESS table with in-frame sequences only. Part of the clones is absent; in the studies checked, under half of the shortfall reflects unresolved V genes, and no reason is known for the rest. For V, J and clone size, that table is used; D and trimming come from the DNA. The sample data list some 190,000 clones, and just under 85% of these were observed just once. The ten largest clones represent 4% to 6% of the sample.

The data were taken from a study of blood T cell repertoires in COVID-19 (TCRdb year 2020). In the study overall: The collaborator samples originated in the United States, Italy and Spain and spanned the acute and convalescent phases of COVID-19. The prospective study material was composed of cDNA or gDNA derived from T cells, B-cell-depleted T cells, or PBMCs. Deeply sampled blood TCRbeta repertoires from subjects exposed to, actively infected with, or recovered from COVID-19 were included in the dataset. The repertoires were released in a freely available public database intended as a resource for research on the immune response to SARS-CoV-2. Samples came from the ongoing ImmuneRACE study (first 160 participants) plus 1,254 subjects from 6 global collaborators. A de-identified subject ID, COVID-19 status, age in years and sex were almost always included in the sample metadata. HLA class I and class II types, where available, came from metadata supplied by the sample provider rather than from assay-based typing. Study-wide findings and limitations: The amount of clinical and demographic metadata varied by source and participant and was provided uncurated.

CDR1 and CDR2 (KGHSH, LQKENI) derive from the germline V gene. Trimming removed 4 bases from V and 2 bases from J; the gene matches leave 10 bases unexplained. The CDR3 runs 18 amino acids, cysteine and phenylalanine included. Here the CDR3 DNA is all that survives: 54 bases in frame from base 1. This chain joins TRBV18 to TRBJ2-7; 14 nucleotides in the junction match TRBD2. The TCR sequence derives from a woman between 70 and 85 years old with active or convalescent COVID-19. Sequencing was done on a sample of peripheral blood. The CDR3 protein sequence reads: CASSRGLAGGLSTYEQYF. The DNA sequence reads TGTGCCAGCTCACGAGGACTAGCGGGAGGCCTTTCGACCTACGAGCAGTACTTC. Reference TRBV18 and TRBJ2-7 proteins supply the regions before and after the CDR3; the full variable domain is: NAGVMQNPRHLVRRRGQEARLRCSPMKGHSHVYWYRQLPEEGLKFMVYLQKENIIDESGMPKERFSAEFPKEGPSILRIQQVVRGDSAAYFCASSRGLAGGLSTYEQYFGPGTRLTVT.